One and the same sample provided the 26 T cell receptor beta chains below, sequenced in a study of shared clonotypes between healthy human individuals. Profiling relied on immunoSEQ multiplex PCR, and the TCRdb table lists in-frame clones only, not all of them. This sample carries over a million clones, 96% of them seen once, and the ten largest clones take approximately 1.2%. Source material: naive CD4+ T cells sorted from blood. Subset given: CD45RA+ positively selected. Receptors originate from a man aged 25 to 40 in good health.

The rearrangement uses TRBV7-9 and TRBJ1-4; 9 positions agree with TRBD1. V trimming: 5 bases; J trimming: 0 bases; junction bases outside the gene matches: 7. CDR1 is SEHNR, CDR2 FQNEAQ, per germline (reference sequence). The CDR3 extends over 17 amino acids. CDR3 sequence reads: CASSQRQGGPTNEKLFF. CDR3 in DNA: TGTGCCAGCAGCCAACGACAGGGGGGCCCAACTAATGAAAAACTGTTTTTT.

The CDR3 nucleotides read TGTGCCAGCTCACCACCGGCAGGGACCGGGGAGCTGTTTTTT. This codes for CASSPPAGTGELFF. This rearrangement joins TRBV18 to TRBJ2-2, with a possible D match to TRBD1 (5 bases). V was clipped by 0 bases and J by 5 bases, with 7 bases between them. This CDR3 is built from 14 residues. Per the germline V gene, CDR1 is KGHSH and CDR2 is LQKENI. Filled out from reference TRBV18 and TRBJ2-2, the complete variable domain reads NAGVMQNPRHLVRRRGQEARLRCSPMKGHSHVYWYRQLPEEGLKFMVYLQKENIIDESGMPKERFSAEFPKEGPSILRIQQVVRGDSAAYFCASSPPAGTGELFFGEGSRLTVL.

The chain carries TRBV5-1 and TRBJ1-1, with TRBD1 identical over 8 bases. This CDR3 is 17 amino acids long. Unmatched junction bases numbered 11, after V lost 0 bases and J lost 4 bases. The germline V gene has CDR1 SGHRS and CDR2 YFSETQ. The CDR3 region has the DNA TGCGCCAGCAGCTTGGCAGGGGGCCGCGCTCAAATCACTGAAGCTTTCTTT. Amino acid sequence: CASSLAGGRAQITEAFF.

The chain links TRBV5-6 to TRBJ2-7; no reliable D call. The CDR3 runs 12 residues. V dropped 1 base and J dropped 6 bases, with 8 bases sitting between them. Per germline, CDR1 SGHDT and CDR2 YYEEEE. The CDR3 coding sequence is TGTGCCAGCAGCTTGAACAGATTCGAGCAGTACTTC. Its translation: CASSLNRFEQYF.

This clone was recorded only once. The chain's CDR3 is CASSLATGVRAFF. Written as DNA, the CDR3 is TGTGCCAGCAGCTTAGCGACCGGGGTCAGAGCTTTCTTT. This chain connects TRBV7-9 to TRBJ1-1; D unclear. The germline V gene encodes CDR1 SEHNR and CDR2 FQNEAQ (reference sequence). The CDR3 covers 13 residues. V was cut by 0 bases and J by 10 bases, with 12 bases left in between.

CDR3 amino acids: CATGTSNQPQHF. The CDR3 DNA reads as TGTGCCACGGGTACGAGCAATCAGCCCCAGCATTTT. The chain carries TRBV28 and TRBJ1-5; D ambiguous. Trimming took 10 bases from V and 1 from J, leaving 8 bases between them. The V gene's germline CDR1 is MDHEN and CDR2 SYDVKM. This CDR3 contains 12 residues.

The CDR3 reads CASSFGLRQGANEQYF. CDR3 coding DNA: TGCGCCAGCAGCTTCGGGCTAAGGCAGGGGGCAAACGAGCAGTACTTC. The chain couples TRBV5-1 to TRBJ2-7; 8 nucleotides agree with TRBD1. Trimming removed 2 bases from V and 5 bases from J; junction bases left unmatched: 12. The CDR3 consists of 16 residues. Germline V gives CDR1 SGHRS, CDR2 YFSETQ.

This chain connects TRBV27 to TRBJ2-7; D is uncertain. This CDR3 spans 14 amino acids. V was shortened by 3 bases and J by 2 bases, with 11 bases between the two germline ends. Looked up from germline, CDR1 is MNHEY and CDR2 is SMNVEV (reference sequence). CDR3 sequence reads: CASSFGSSAYEQYF. CDR3 sequence (DNA): TGTGCCAGCAGTTTCGGCAGTTCGGCCTACGAGCAGTACTTC.

The V gene is TRBV14, the J gene TRBJ1-3; perhaps TRBD1 as D (5 bases). The CDR3 has 16 residues. Trimming stripped 0 bases from V and 4 bases from J, with 13 bases between. Germline V gene data show CDR1 as SGHDN and CDR2 as FVKESK. DNA of the CDR3: TGTGCCAGCAGCCAAGATCTCGGCAGGGTCGGAAACACCATATATTTT. Its translation is CASSQDLGRVGNTIYF.

V and J are TRBV2 and TRBJ2-1; tentative D call: TRBD1 (5 bases). The CDR3 runs to 14 residues. Germline loops: CDR1 SNHLY, CDR2 FYNNEI. Between the trimmed V and J ends, which lost 4 bases and 9 bases, there was a span of 16 bases. The CDR3 nucleotides read TGTGCCAGCAGTGTACAGGTTCCGCGAGGTGAGCAGTTCTTC. Protein sequence: CASSVQVPRGEQFF.

This chain connects TRBV6-5 to TRBJ2-7; D gene unclear. CDR1 and CDR2 from the germline V gene are MNHEY and SVGAGI. The germline V and J ends were trimmed by 2 bases and 0 bases, with 11 bases remaining between them. The CDR3 has 15 residues. Here the CDR3 reads CASSYVSLASYEQYF. The CDR3 DNA reads as TGTGCCAGCAGTTACGTTTCCCTCGCCTCCTACGAGCAGTACTTC.

This chain joins TRBV6-6 and TRBJ1-5; no firm D call. This CDR3 is 11 amino acids long. Germline CDR1 and CDR2: MNHNY and SVGAGI (reference sequence). Deletions cut 6 bases from V and 10 bases from J, with 10 bases between. The CDR3 sequence is CASSRLGPQHF. CDR3 DNA: TGTGCCAGCAGCCGCCTTGGTCCCCAGCATTTT.

This sequence joins TRBV27 and TRBJ1-2; TRBD1 is a possible D gene (6 bases). Germline V gene lookup returns CDR1 MNHEY and CDR2 SMNVEV (reference sequence). V was trimmed by 5 bases and J by 7 bases, leaving 17 bases between them. The CDR3 contains 14 residues. In DNA form, the CDR3 reads TGTGCCAGCAGTAAACGGACAGTGGATGCTGGCTACACCTTC. Translated, it gives CASSKRTVDAGYTF.

The V call is TRBV7-9, the J call TRBJ2-1, with D maybe TRBD2 (5 bases). Per germline, CDR1 SEHNR and CDR2 FQNEAQ (reference sequence). The CDR3 is made up of 17 amino acids. Trimming cost V 1 base and J 7 bases, with 20 bases left between them. The CDR3 loop is CASSLGPMRASWNEQFF. For the CDR3, the DNA is TGTGCCAGCAGCTTAGGACCCATGAGGGCTTCATGGAATGAGCAGTTCTTC.

The rearrangement links TRBV9 to TRBJ1-4, with TRBD1 matching 8 bases. V shed 0 bases and J 8 bases; nucleotides not matched to a gene: 9. The CDR3 totals 16 residues. CDR1 SGDLS and CDR2 YYNGEE come from the germline V gene. The CDR3 protein is CASSVDLDRETEKLFF. The DNA for the CDR3 is TGTGCCAGCAGCGTAGACCTGGACAGGGAGACCGAAAAACTGTTTTTT.

The chain couples TRBV7-9 to TRBJ2-1, with 9 nucleotides matching TRBD1. Germline V lookup: CDR1 SEHNR, CDR2 FQNEAQ (reference sequence). The CDR3 loop spans 16 amino acids. V dropped 4 bases and J dropped 4; count of bases not matched to a gene: 8. The CDR3 coding sequence is TGTGCCAGCAGCTCGTACCGGGGACAGGGTTACAATGAGCAGTTCTTC. Translation: CASSSYRGQGYNEQFF.

On this clone: Other nucleotide sequences in the sample specify the same CDR3. The chain has TRBV9 and TRBJ2-7; D possibly uses TRBD1 or TRBD2 (5 bases each). Per germline, CDR1 SGDLS and CDR2 YYNGEE. V was cut by 2 bases and J by 0 bases, with 9 bases left in between. CDR3 size: 14 residues. The CDR3 bases are TGTGCCAGCAGCGTGACCGGGACCTCCTACGAGCAGTACTTC. It translates to CASSVTGTSYEQYF.

The chain carries TRBV6-6 and TRBJ1-2, with a weak D call TRBD1 (5 bases). The CDR3 runs 12 residues. V dropped 4 bases and J dropped 7 bases, with 10 bases sitting between them. The germline V gene has CDR1 MNHNY and CDR2 SVGAGI (reference sequence). CDR3 DNA: TGTGCCAGCAGTTCTGGGGGAGGTGGCTACACCTTC. Its translation is CASSSGGGGYTF.

V gene TRBV5-1 combines with J gene TRBJ2-7; D may correspond to TRBD1 or TRBD2 (6 bases each). Germline CDR1 SGHRS, CDR2 YFSETQ. With 4 bases removed from V and 2 bases from J, the gap between germline ends came to 19 bases. The CDR3 is made up of 16 amino acids. The CDR3 protein is CASSGYVARGAYEQYF. The CDR3 DNA is TGCGCCAGCAGCGGGTATGTGGCTAGGGGGGCCTACGAGCAGTACTTC.

The chain uses TRBV10-3 and TRBJ1-3, with D maybe TRBD1 (6 bases). Trimming left V 5 bases short and J 2 bases short, with 10 bases between. Looked up from germline, CDR1 is ENHRY and CDR2 is SYGVKD. The CDR3 is 14 residues long. As DNA, the CDR3 is TGTGCCATCAGTTATACAGGGACTGGAAACACCATATATTTT. Amino acids: CAISYTGTGNTIYF.

The chain recombines TRBV6-5 with TRBJ2-1, with 7 bases matching TRBD2. The CDR3 runs to 12 residues. The V and J ends lost 5 bases and 12 bases, in that order; junction bases with no gene match: 7. Germline CDR1 is MNHEY and CDR2 is SVGAGI. CDR3 amino acids: CASSQSGISQFF. The CDR3 nucleotides are TGTGCCAGCAGTCAGAGCGGGATATCGCAGTTCTTC.

The V and J genes are TRBV9 and TRBJ1-2; D not resolved. Germline CDR1 is SGDLS and CDR2 is YYNGEE. The CDR3 extends over 14 amino acids. Trimming cost V 0 bases and J 4 bases, with 10 bases left between them. The chain's CDR3 is CASSVGAEIYGYTF. The CDR3 DNA is TGTGCCAGCAGCGTAGGGGCGGAGATCTATGGCTACACCTTC.

The rearrangement uses TRBV27 and TRBJ2-4; no reliable D call. The germline gives CDR1 MNHEY, CDR2 SMNVEV (reference sequence). Trimming removed 3 bases from V and 5 bases from J, with 8 bases in between. The CDR3 has 13 residues. The CDR3 here is CASSLTRQNIQYF. As DNA, the CDR3 is TGTGCCAGCAGTTTGACTCGGCAAAACATTCAGTACTTC.

The chain links TRBV6-1 to TRBJ2-7, with 11 bases fitting TRBD1. The CDR3 is 15 residues long. From germline, CDR1 is MNHNS and CDR2 SASEGT. Germline trimming cut 6 bases from V and 2 bases from J; bases unmatched to any gene: 6. In DNA, the CDR3 is TGTGCCAGCAGACGCCCGGGACAGGGGGCCTACGAGCAGTACTTC. This gives the protein CASRRPGQGAYEQYF.

The genes are TRBV7-3 and TRBJ2-1; 8 bases agree with TRBD2. The CDR3 has 17 amino acids. The V and J ends lost 5 bases and 6 bases, in that order; junction bases with no gene match: 15. Germline V gene data show CDR1 as SGHTA and CDR2 as FQGTGA. The CDR3 protein is CASSPRPLAGGPNEQFF. CDR3 in DNA: TGTGCCAGCAGCCCGCGCCCCCTAGCGGGTGGTCCCAATGAGCAGTTCTTC.

The chain links TRBV19 to TRBJ2-1, with 9 bases that match TRBD1. Germline CDR1 and CDR2: LNHDA and SQIVND (reference sequence). The CDR3 is made up of 16 amino acids. J lost 5 bases, V lost 6 bases, and 11 bases had no gene match. The CDR3 loop is CASRGSDRGSHNEQFF. The CDR3 DNA is TGTGCCAGTAGGGGATCGGACAGGGGTTCCCACAATGAGCAGTTCTTC.